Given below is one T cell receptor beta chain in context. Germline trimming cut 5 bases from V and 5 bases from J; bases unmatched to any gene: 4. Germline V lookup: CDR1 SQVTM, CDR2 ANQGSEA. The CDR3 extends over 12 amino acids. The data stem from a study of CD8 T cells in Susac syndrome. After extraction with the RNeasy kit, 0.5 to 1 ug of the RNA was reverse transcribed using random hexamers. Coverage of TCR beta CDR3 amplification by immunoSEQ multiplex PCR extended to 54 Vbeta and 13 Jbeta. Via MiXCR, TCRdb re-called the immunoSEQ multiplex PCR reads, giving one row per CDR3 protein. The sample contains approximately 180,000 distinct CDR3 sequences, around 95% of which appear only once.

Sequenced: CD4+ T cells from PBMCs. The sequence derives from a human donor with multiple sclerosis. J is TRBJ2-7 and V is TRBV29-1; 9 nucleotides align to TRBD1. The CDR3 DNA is TGCAGCGTTTCTAGGACAGGGGACGAGCAGTACTTC. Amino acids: CSVSRTGDEQYF.